Sequencing of this T cell receptor beta chain was carried out in a study of graft-versus-host responses after intestinal transplantation. Note on this clone: The antigen is not known.

Profiled with immunoSEQ multiplex PCR; TCRdb holds only in-frame clones, not every one. The sample gives 20,000 to 25,000 clones, just over 75% of which show up once; 3% to 3.5% is in the top ten. Graft tissue processing released intraepithelial and lamina propria lymphocytes. This CDR3 contains 16 residues. With 0 bases removed from V and 3 bases from J, the gap between germline ends came to 13 bases. The germline CDR1 and CDR2 sequences are MNHNS and SASEGT. Overall study results and limits: Those patients showing graft-donor T cell macrochimerism displayed high graft-versus-host to host-versus-graft clonal ratios in allografts. After transplant, early declines in HvG clones were associated with peak levels of circulating GvH clones.

Sequenced material: ileum tissue, taken 12 days after intestinal transplant. This TCR was recovered from a human patient who received an intestinal transplant, so some T cells may come from the graft donor. The rearrangement uses TRBV6-1 and TRBJ2-3; D is perhaps TRBD1 (6 bases). DNA of the CDR3: TGTGCCAGCAGTGAAGCGCTCCACAGGGAGACAGATACGCAGTATTTT. It yields the protein CASSEALHRETDTQYF.